Below, 13 T cell receptor beta chains from the same sample are listed, as sequenced in a study of blood T cell repertoires in COVID-19. Clones were sequenced by immunoSEQ multiplex PCR, and TCRdb holds only the in-frame ones, with some missing. The sample lists more than 300,000 clones, approximately 90% seen once, with approximately 5% in the top ten. Sequencing was done on a sample of PBMCs or T cells enriched from blood (not recorded which). These receptors were taken from a woman aged 25 to 39 who had recovered from COVID-19.

V and J are TRBV30 and TRBJ2-6, with D tentatively TRBD1 (6 bases). Trimming cost V 4 bases and J 3 bases, with 10 bases left between them. The CDR3 runs to 14 residues. The germline V gene has CDR1 GTSNPN and CDR2 SVGIG (reference sequence). The CDR3 DNA sequence: TGTGCCTGGATAGGGGGACGTGGGGCCAACGTCCTGACTTTC. Encoded protein: CAWIGGRGANVLTF.

The chain combines TRBV5-1 with TRBJ2-3; 11 positions agree with TRBD2. With 0 bases clipped from V and 6 bases from J, the junction kept 0 bases outside the gene matches. CDR1 and CDR2 from the germline V gene are SGHRS and YFSETQ. The CDR3 extends over 14 amino acids. CDR3 region: CASSLGTSGDTQYF. Written as DNA, the CDR3 is TGCGCCAGCAGCTTGGGGACTAGCGGGGATACGCAGTATTTT.

This chain joins TRBV7-8 and TRBJ1-3, with TRBD1 identical over 7 bases. Trimming took 8 bases from V and 4 from J; bases not matched to a gene: 5. The CDR3 covers 13 residues. Germline-derived CDR1 and CDR2 are SGHVS and FQNEAQ. The CDR3 protein is CASGRGRGNTIYF. The DNA for the CDR3 is TGTGCCAGCGGAAGGGGGCGCGGAAACACCATATATTTT.

About this clone itself: At one boundary the junction diverges from the germline segment, which might be a read error. This chain joins TRBV20-1 and TRBJ2-7, with TRBD1 as a possible D gene (5 bases). This CDR3 has 14 residues. Germline V gene lookup returns CDR1 DFQATT and CDR2 SNEGSKA (reference sequence). DNA of the CDR3: TGCAGTGCTAGTATTGGACAAAGCTCCTCCGAGCAGTACTTC. This sequence encodes CSASIGQSSSEQYF.

The gene calls are TRBV3-1 (or the pseudogene TRBV3-2) and TRBJ1-1, with 8 bases lining up with TRBD1. V shed 8 bases, J shed 2 bases, and the junction held 7 bases outside the gene matches. Germline V CDR1 and CDR2: LGHDT, YNNKEL (reference sequence). The CDR3 runs to 14 residues. The CDR3 here is CASGRTGRNTEAFF. In DNA form, the CDR3 reads TGTGCCAGCGGACGGACAGGGCGAAACACTGAAGCTTTCTTT.

The chain links TRBV7-2 to TRBJ1-1; D may be TRBD1 (5 bases). Between the trimmed V and J ends, which lost 5 bases and 2 bases, there was a span of 12 bases. The CDR3 consists of 14 residues. Germline CDR1 reads SGHTA; CDR2 reads FQGNSA. CDR3 nucleotides: TGTGCCAGCAGCCCAGGGCTTTTAAACACTGAAGCTTTCTTT. Translation: CASSPGLLNTEAFF.

The rearrangement joins TRBV19 to TRBJ2-7; D gene uncertain. The length of the CDR3 is 11 residues. V lost 1 base to trimming and J lost 6 bases, with 4 bases between them. Germline CDR1 LNHDA, CDR2 SQIVND (reference sequence). The CDR3 loop is CASSIAGEQYF. In DNA form, the CDR3 reads TGTGCCAGTAGTATAGCGGGCGAGCAGTACTTC.

Regarding this clone: Other DNA sequences in the same sample also yield this CDR3. V and J are TRBV7-3 and TRBJ2-3, with unresolved D. Deletions cut 0 bases from V and 6 bases from J, with 7 bases between. This CDR3 has 13 residues. Germline assignment: CDR1 SGHTA and CDR2 FQGTGA. The CDR3 here is CASSLTFRDTQYF. The CDR3, as DNA: TGTGCCAGCAGCTTAACGTTTCGTGATACGCAGTATTTT.

In this sample, this clone turned up once. V usage is TRBV9 and J usage is TRBJ2-3, with D maybe TRBD1 (6 bases). Trimming removed 5 bases at V and 0 bases at J, with 10 bases between. The CDR3 contains 14 residues. Germline CDR1 is SGDLS and CDR2 is YYNGEE. The CDR3 bases are TGTGCCAGCAGGGGGGCGGGTAGCACAGATACGCAGTATTTT. It specifies CASRGAGSTDTQYF.

The chain is built from TRBV10-2 and TRBJ1-3; D is ambiguous. Germline lookup yields CDR1 WSHSY and CDR2 SAAADI. Trimming pared 3 bases from V and 4 bases from J, leaving 19 bases between. The CDR3 sequence is 17 residues long. The CDR3 loop is CASSDRRVTSHGNTIYF. CDR3 nucleotide sequence: TGCGCCAGCAGTGATCGGCGGGTGACTTCACACGGAAACACCATATATTTT.

The chain is built from TRBV4-3 and TRBJ2-5; 13 bases are shared with TRBD2. This CDR3 is built from 17 residues. CDR1 and CDR2 from the germline V gene are LGHNA and YSLEER. V lost 0 bases, J lost 4 bases, and 5 bases stayed unmatched. The CDR3 is CASSQDITSGGAETQYF. CDR3 nucleotide sequence: TGCGCCAGCAGCCAAGATATTACTAGCGGGGGGGCAGAGACCCAGTACTTC.

The chain couples TRBV7-9 to TRBJ2-2, with 8 bases identical to TRBD1. The V gene end was trimmed by 4 bases and the J gene end by 1 base; junction bases not matched to a gene: 5. Per germline, CDR1 SEHNR and CDR2 FQNEAQ (reference sequence). The CDR3 contains 16 residues. DNA of the CDR3: TGTGCCAGCAGCTCCCCCGGGACAGGGAACACCGGGGAGCTGTTTTTT. Its translation is CASSSPGTGNTGELFF.

The chain uses TRBV5-4 and TRBJ2-3, with 14 bases lining up with TRBD2. Germline V gene lookup returns CDR1 SGHNT and CDR2 YYREEE (reference sequence). The CDR3 totals 16 residues. With V trimmed by 3 bases and J by 11 bases, 11 bases remained unmatched. The CDR3 DNA sequence: TGTGCCAGCAGCTCAAAGACTAGCGGGGGGGCCCCGAGGCAGTATTTT. It encodes CASSSKTSGGAPRQYF.